Sequencing of this T cell receptor beta chain was carried out in a study of regulatory T cells in long-lasting Graves disease. The time point: persistent/refractory GD, antithyroid drugs over 5 years with positive TRAb. Construction of the TCR library relied on RNA isolated from PBMCs. Libraries of TCR beta came from iRepertoire HTBI primers plus Arm-PCR of CDR3 regions. Each CDR3 protein gets one entry after TCRdb re-called the multiplex PCR reads with MiXCR. The table has 400,000 to 500,000 distinct CDR3 sequences, around 23% seen once. CDR3 length equals 13 residues. Germline values: CDR1 DFQATT, CDR2 SNEGSKA (reference sequence). Trimming took 6 bases from V and 5 from J; bases not matched to a gene: 5. This clonotype was seen more than once but under ten times. The antigen is not known. General observations from the study: TRBV28, TRBJ1-2 and TRBJ2-5 emerged as the favored segments in persistent disease.

Sequencing was performed on peripheral blood mononuclear cells (PBMCs), taken when the disease was refractory, from a patient treated with antithyroid drugs. The gene calls are TRBV20-1 and TRBJ1-5, with 9 bases matching TRBD1. This sequence was found in a female donor with Graves disease. In DNA, the CDR3 is TGCAGTGCCACGACAGGGGGAGATCAGCCCCAGCATTTT. The encoded protein is CSATTGGDQPQHF.